Shown below are 15 T cell receptor beta chains from a single sample sequenced in a study of response to subunit inactivated influenza vaccine. Each CDR3 protein is one row after TCRdb ran MiXCR on the RT-PCR reads. The sample comprises 250,000 to 350,000 distinct CDR3 sequences, roughly 20% of which are singletons, and 10% to 13% rests with the top ten. Sequenced here: PBMCs from blood, sampled 21 months after vaccination. These receptors were obtained from a man between 50 and 69 years old who received an inactivated influenza vaccine.

The chain is built from TRBV9 and TRBJ1-4; a possible D gene is TRBD1 (5 bases). Germline lookup yields CDR1 SGDLS and CDR2 YYNGEE. The CDR3 covers 15 residues. The germline V and J ends were trimmed by 7 bases and 8 bases, with 21 bases remaining between them. CDR3 sequence: CASRKSGTRGEKLFF. DNA for the CDR3: TGTGCCAGCCGAAAATCCGGGACCCGGGGGGAAAAACTGTTTTTT.

This chain uses TRBV11-2 with TRBJ1-1; the D gene is possibly TRBD1 (5 bases). Germline V gene sequence: CDR1 SGHAT, CDR2 FQNNGV. This CDR3 has 14 residues. Trimming took off 5 bases at V and 4 bases at J, with 14 bases between the two ends. The CDR3 sequence is CASSPQRGGTEAFF. The CDR3 DNA reads TGTGCCAGCAGCCCTCAAAGGGGCGGCACTGAAGCTTTCTTT.

This chain uses TRBV5-8 with TRBJ2-1; 8 bases fit TRBD1. This CDR3 has 15 amino acids. With V trimmed by 8 bases and J by 4 bases, 11 bases remained unmatched. Per the germline V gene, CDR1 is SGHTS and CDR2 is YDEGEE. The DNA for the CDR3 is TGTGCCAGAGAGTCTAGGACAGGGCTGTACAATGAGCAGTTCTTC. This encodes CARESRTGLYNEQFF.

This clonotype was found a few times. The chain links TRBV4-2 to TRBJ2-1; perhaps TRBD1 as D (6 bases). CDR1 and CDR2 from the germline V gene are LGHNA and YNFKEQ. V shed 0 bases and J shed 9 bases, with 12 bases lying between them. There are 14 residues in the CDR3. The DNA for the CDR3 is TGTGCCAGCAGCCAAGATCTCTGGGGGCTTGAGCAGTTCTTC. It translates to CASSQDLWGLEQFF.

In this sample, this clonotype turned up many times. V usage is TRBV20-1 and J usage is TRBJ2-1, with 13 bases aligning to TRBD2. The CDR3 covers 14 residues. V shed 7 bases, J shed 2 bases, and the junction held 2 bases outside the gene matches. The germline gives CDR1 DFQATT, CDR2 SNEGSKA (reference sequence). As DNA, the CDR3 is TGCAGTGGGACTAGCGGGGGTACCTACAATGAGCAGTTCTTC. Protein product: CSGTSGGTYNEQFF.

This clonotype showed up just a few times. The genes are TRBV3-1 and TRBJ1-6; D call uncertain. The CDR3 is made up of 18 amino acids. V was clipped by 0 bases and J by 2 bases, with 14 bases between them. Germline-derived CDR1 and CDR2 are LGHDT and YNNKEL (reference sequence). CDR3 in DNA: TGTGCCAGCAGCCAAGATCGATGGACGGGGACCTATAATTCACCCCTCCACTTT. It encodes CASSQDRWTGTYNSPLHF.

This clonotype was recorded a few times. The V gene is TRBV29-1, the J gene TRBJ2-1, with D maybe TRBD1 (5 bases). The CDR3 consists of 13 residues. CDR1 SQVTM and CDR2 ANQGSEA come from the germline V gene. Trimming left V 6 bases short and J 0 bases short, with 9 bases between. CDR3 bases: TGCAGCGTCAGGGCAAGCTCCTACAATGAGCAGTTCTTC. This sequence encodes CSVRASSYNEQFF.

Here the CDR3 reads CASSLGDRSTLGANVLTF. The CDR3, as DNA: TGTGCCAGCAGCTTAGGGGACAGATCAACCCTAGGGGCCAACGTCCTGACTTTC. This chain connects TRBV7-6 to TRBJ2-6; 7 bases line up with TRBD1. The CDR3 has 18 residues. Germline CDR1 and CDR2: SGHVS and FNYEAQ. Trimming cost V 1 base and J 4 bases; bases outside gene matches: 10.

The rearrangement links TRBV19 to TRBJ2-2; D is unresolved. This CDR3 is 13 amino acids long. V was cut by 11 bases and J by 0 bases, with 10 bases left in between. CDR1 and CDR2 from the germline V gene are LNHDA and SQIVND (reference sequence). CDR3 sequence: CAATQPNTGELFF. CDR3 nucleotide sequence: TGTGCCGCAACCCAACCGAACACCGGGGAGCTGTTTTTT.

The CDR3, as DNA: TGTGCCATTCGAGATAAGGGACTCAACTATGGCTACACCTTC. Residues: CAIRDKGLNYGYTF. The V call is TRBV10-3, the J call TRBJ1-2, with a tentative D call TRBD1 (5 bases). Trimming took 9 bases from V and 2 from J, leaving 16 bases between them. Germline V CDR1 and CDR2: ENHRY, SYGVKD. This CDR3 is built from 14 residues.

This clonotype was seen many times. V is TRBV3-1 and J is TRBJ1-4; 7 nucleotides align to TRBD1. V lost 4 bases to trimming and J lost 0 bases; unmatched junction nucleotides: 5. This CDR3 comprises 16 residues. Germline CDR1 and CDR2: LGHDT and YNNKEL (reference sequence). The CDR3 spells CASSPGQVATNEKLFF. The CDR3 DNA reads as TGTGCCAGCAGCCCCGGACAGGTGGCAACTAATGAAAAACTGTTTTTT.

This clonotype was recorded at least ten times. This CDR3 is CASSSGLATDTQYF. The CDR3 nucleotides are TGTGCCAGCAGTTCCGGACTAGCCACAGATACGCAGTATTTT. The gene calls are TRBV12-3 or TRBV12-4 and TRBJ2-3; 8 bases are a match to TRBD2. The CDR3 has 14 amino acids. The J segment lost 2 bases and the V segment lost 4 bases, leaving 2 bases of the junction unmatched.

This clonotype was seen repeatedly, ten times or more. This rearrangement joins TRBV5-6 to TRBJ2-1; D is unresolved. This CDR3 comprises 15 residues. Germline-derived CDR1 and CDR2 are SGHDT and YYEEEE. V lost 6 bases and J lost 0, with 13 bases in between. The CDR3 DNA reads as TGTGCCAGCACCCCAGCCCCAAGCTCCTACAATGAGCAGTTCTTC. It codes for CASTPAPSSYNEQFF.

The rearrangement joins TRBV10-3 to TRBJ1-2; unclear D gene. CDR3 length equals 15 residues. Germline CDR1 ENHRY, CDR2 SYGVKD. Trimming cost V 2 bases and J 3 bases, with 13 bases left between them. The CDR3 DNA sequence: TGTGCCATCAGTGAGGGTTTAGGGCAGGACTATGGCTACACCTTC. It yields the protein CAISEGLGQDYGYTF.

This chain joins TRBV25-1 and TRBJ2-7, with 11 nucleotides matching TRBD1. After removal of 2 bases from V and 3 bases from J, the junction contained 3 bases not matched to a gene. The CDR3 has 15 amino acids. Germline loops: CDR1 MGHDK, CDR2 SYGVNS. The CDR3 DNA sequence: TGTGCCAGCAGTGAACCGGGACAGGGGGGCTACGAGCAGTACTTC. Its protein product is CASSEPGQGGYEQYF.